One sample yielded the 10 T cell receptor beta chains listed below, sequenced in a study of cytomegalovirus exposure and HLA in healthy donors. The study ran its PCR with 60 Vbeta and 13 Jbeta primers. Profiling relied on immunoSEQ multiplex PCR, and the TCRdb table lists in-frame clones only, not all of them. Of roughly 160,000 clones listed, more than 65% are singletons. Sequenced: PBMCs. The receptors shown here come from a woman between 50 and 59 years old in good health and CMV-seronegative.

The chain carries TRBV6-5 and TRBJ2-3, with a possible D match to TRBD1 (5 bases). The CDR3 runs to 12 residues. Trimming cost V 8 bases and J 0 bases, with 6 bases left between them. The germline V gene encodes CDR1 MNHEY and CDR2 SVGAGI. In DNA, the CDR3 is TGTGCCAGCTGGACAAGCACAGATACGCAGTATTTT. Residues: CASWTSTDTQYF.

The rearrangement uses TRBV5-1 and TRBJ2-7, with a weak D call TRBD2 (5 bases). The CDR3 is made up of 15 amino acids. Trimming took off 3 bases at V and 3 bases at J, with 16 bases between the two ends. The germline CDR1 and CDR2 sequences are SGHRS and YFSETQ. The CDR3 DNA follows: TGCGCCAGCAGCTACGCCGGGGATATAGACTACGAGCAGTACTTC. It yields the protein CASSYAGDIDYEQYF.

CDR3 DNA: TGTGCCAGCAGCCCGCCCCGACAGGGGGCCCGTGGCTACACCTTC. This codes for CASSPPRQGARGYTF. The chain uses TRBV5-8 and TRBJ1-2, with 10 bases aligning to TRBD1. The V segment lost 4 bases and the J segment 7 bases; nucleotides outside the gene matches: 10. The CDR3 is 15 residues long. Germline-derived CDR1 and CDR2 are SGHTS and YDEGEE.

The chain has TRBV6-6 and TRBJ2-1, with D perhaps TRBD2 (5 bases). Germline V gene data show CDR1 as MNHNY and CDR2 as SVGAGI (reference sequence). CDR3 size: 15 residues. V was clipped by 6 bases and J by 2 bases, with 14 bases between them. The CDR3 sequence: CASRQQLGAYNEQFF. CDR3 DNA sequence: TGTGCCAGCAGACAACAACTAGGAGCCTACAATGAGCAGTTCTTC.

CDR3 nucleotide sequence: TGTGCCAGCAGTGACAGAAACTATGGCTACACCTTC. This translates into CASSDRNYGYTF. The chain uses TRBV6-1 and TRBJ1-2; D gene uncertain. This CDR3 spans 12 amino acids. Looked up from germline, CDR1 is MNHNS and CDR2 is SASEGT. V lost 3 bases to trimming and J lost 2 bases, with 4 bases between them.

The chain carries TRBV12-1 and TRBJ1-1; the listed D gene, TRBD1, was not tested against the DNA. TRBV12-1 is annotated as a pseudogene. This CDR3 is built from 17 residues. The CDR3 DNA reads TGTGCCAGCAGCCCTCAGAGACCAGGGTCGATGAACACTGAAGCTTTCTTT. Encoded protein: CASSPQRPGSMNTEAFF.

The chain couples TRBV28 to TRBJ1-1; no reliable D call. The germline V gene encodes CDR1 MDHEN and CDR2 SYDVKM. V lost 2 bases and J 6 bases, leaving 7 bases between the germline ends. The length of the CDR3 is 12 residues. CDR3 DNA: TGTGCCAGCAGTTTAAGGCGGCCTGAAGCTTTCTTT. Its protein product is CASSLRRPEAFF. Based on the CDR3 plus reference TRBV28 and TRBJ1-1, the full variable domain is DVKVTQSSRYLVKRTGEKVFLECVQDMDHENMFWYRQDPGLGLRLIYFSYDVKMKEKGDIPEGYSVSREKKERFSLILESASTNQTSMYLCASSLRRPEAFFGQGTRLTVV.

This clone appeared once. The chain employs TRBV28 and TRBJ2-5, with 9 bases that match TRBD2. V was clipped by 6 bases and J by 7 bases; unmatched bases: 12. This CDR3 spans 15 amino acids. CDR1 is MDHEN and CDR2 is SYDVKM in the germline V gene. The CDR3 DNA follows: TGTGCCAGCAGCACCGGCCTAGCGGGGTCGGGGACCCAGTACTTC. Translated: CASSTGLAGSGTQYF.

The genes are TRBV28 and TRBJ2-2, with 7 bases identical to TRBD2. In germline, CDR1 is MDHEN, CDR2 SYDVKM. This CDR3 has 18 amino acids. V was pared by 6 bases and J by 10 bases, with 23 bases of the junction left unmatched. The CDR3 nucleotides read TGTGCCAGCAGGGGCATGGGGGAACACCGGGGAGGGCCCAAGGAGCTGTTTTTT. Translation: CASRGMGEHRGGPKELFF.

This clone was seen only once. The chain is built from TRBV2 and TRBJ1-3; 8 positions agree with TRBD1. The junction had 14 bases not matched to a gene; V was cut back by 5 bases and J by 2 bases. The length of the CDR3 is 18 residues. Germline loops: CDR1 SNHLY, CDR2 FYNNEI. In DNA, the CDR3 is TGTGCCAGCAGTTTTTCTACCCCCAGACAGGGGACTGGAAACACCATATATTTT. Protein sequence: CASSFSTPRQGTGNTIYF.